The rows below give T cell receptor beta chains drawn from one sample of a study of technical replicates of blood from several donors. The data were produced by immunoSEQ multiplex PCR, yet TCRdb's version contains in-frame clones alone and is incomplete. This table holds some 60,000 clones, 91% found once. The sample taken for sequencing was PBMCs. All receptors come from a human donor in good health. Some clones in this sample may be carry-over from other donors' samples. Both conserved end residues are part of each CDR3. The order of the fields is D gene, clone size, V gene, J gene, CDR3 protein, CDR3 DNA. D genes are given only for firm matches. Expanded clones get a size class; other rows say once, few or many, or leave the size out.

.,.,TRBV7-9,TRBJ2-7,CASSLADGRTYEQYF,TGTGCCAGCAGCTTAGCCGATGGGAGAACCTACGAGCAGTACTTC
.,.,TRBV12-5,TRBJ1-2,CASGLVGGGFWVPYGYTF,TGTGCTAGTGGTTTGGTAGGAGGAGGTTTCTGGGTCCCCTATGGCTACACCTTC
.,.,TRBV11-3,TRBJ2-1,CASSADGGYNEQFF,TGTGCCAGCAGCGCGGACGGGGGTTACAATGAGCAGTTCTTC
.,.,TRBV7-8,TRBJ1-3,CASSTGASGNTIYF,TGTGCCAGCAGCACAGGCGCCTCTGGAAACACCATATATTTT
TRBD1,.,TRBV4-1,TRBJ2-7,CASSQDQSRGTGSYEQYF,TGCGCCAGCAGCCAAGATCAATCGCGCGGGACAGGGAGCTACGAGCAGTACTTC
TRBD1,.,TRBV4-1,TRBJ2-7,CASSQEGGTGGSEQYF,TGCGCCAGCAGCCAAGAAGGGGGGACAGGGGGTAGCGAGCAGTACTTC
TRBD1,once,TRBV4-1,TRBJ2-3,CASSRQGTDTQYF,TGCGCCAGCAGCCGACAGGGAACGGATACGCAGTATTTT
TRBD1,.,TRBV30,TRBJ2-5,CAQQGSYQETQYF,TGTGCCCAACAGGGGTCGTACCAAGAGACCCAGTACTTC
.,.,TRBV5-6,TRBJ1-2,CASSPEAGYNYGYTF,TGTGCCAGCAGCCCGGAGGCCGGCTATAACTATGGCTACACCTTC
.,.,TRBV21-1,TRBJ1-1,CASIPGGNMNTEAFF,TGTGCCAGCATACCTGGGGGGAACATGAACACTGAAGCTTTCTTT
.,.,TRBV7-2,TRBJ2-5,CASSFGGSTETQYF,TGTGCCAGCAGCTTCGGCGGCTCCACGGAGACCCAGTACTTC
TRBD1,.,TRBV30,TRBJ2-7,CAWSLGQGTFYEQYF,TGTGCCTGGAGCCTGGGACAGGGGACCTTCTACGAGCAGTACTTC
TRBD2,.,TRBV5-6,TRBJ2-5,CASSLAIIAGGFQETQYF,TGTGCCAGCAGCTTGGCCATCATAGCGGGGGGCTTTCAAGAGACCCAGTACTTC
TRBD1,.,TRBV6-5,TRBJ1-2,CASSYNRGDYGYTF,TGTGCCAGCAGTTACAACAGGGGAGACTATGGCTACACCTTC
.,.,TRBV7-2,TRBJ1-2,CASSSDSNYGYTF,TGTGCCAGCAGCTCCGACAGCAACTATGGCTACACCTTC
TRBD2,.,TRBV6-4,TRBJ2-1,CASSAIAGGNYNEQFF,TGTGCCAGCAGTGCCATAGCGGGGGGAAACTACAATGAGCAGTTCTTC
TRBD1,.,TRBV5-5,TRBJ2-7,CASSLGTGWAYEQYF,TGTGCCAGCAGCTTGGGGACAGGGTGGGCCTACGAGCAGTACTTC
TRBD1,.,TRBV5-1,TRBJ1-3,CASSPTGSSGNTIYF,TGCGCCAGCAGCCCGACAGGGAGCTCTGGAAACACCATATATTTT
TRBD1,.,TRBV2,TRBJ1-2,CASSGQGANYGYTF,TGTGCCAGCAGTGGCCAGGGGGCTAACTATGGCTACACCTTC
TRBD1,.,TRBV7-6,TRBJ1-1,CASSLRQGGWSTEAFF,TGTGCCAGCAGCCTCCGACAGGGGGGATGGAGCACTGAAGCTTTCTTT
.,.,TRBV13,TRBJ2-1,CASSSPLGEQFF,TGTGCCAGCAGCTCACCCCTAGGAGAGCAGTTCTTC
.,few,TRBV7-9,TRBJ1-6,CASSLEAGNSPLHF,TGTGCCAGCAGCTTAGAGGCGGGTAATTCACCCCTCCACTTT
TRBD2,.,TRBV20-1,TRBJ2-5,CSAGGEETQYF,TGCAGTGCTGGGGGGGAAGAGACCCAGTACTTC
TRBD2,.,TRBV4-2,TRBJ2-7,CASSQGTSAEGYEQYF,TGTGCCAGCAGCCAGGGTACTAGCGCCGAGGGGTACGAGCAGTACTTC
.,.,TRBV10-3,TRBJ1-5,CAISANRGGNNQPQHF,TGTGCCATCAGTGCTAATCGGGGAGGGAACAATCAGCCCCAGCATTTT
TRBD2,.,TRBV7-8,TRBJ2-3,CASSLLRFGTSGSAGADTQYF,TGTGCCAGCAGTCTTTTACGTTTCGGGACTAGCGGGAGCGCTGGAGCAGATACGCAGTATTTT
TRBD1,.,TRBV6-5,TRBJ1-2,CASSYSRQGNYGYTF,TGTGCCAGCAGTTACTCGAGACAGGGTAACTATGGCTACACCTTC
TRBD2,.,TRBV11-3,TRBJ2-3,CASSLDGVAGGVPDTQYF,TGTGCCAGCAGCTTAGATGGAGTAGCGGGGGGGGTCCCAGATACGCAGTATTTT
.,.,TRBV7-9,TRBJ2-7,CASSFGTQSKYEQYF,TGTGCCAGCAGCTTCGGGACACAATCCAAATACGAGCAGTACTTC
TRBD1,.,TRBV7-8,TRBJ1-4,CASSTGTVRNEKLFF,TGTGCCAGCAGCACTGGGACAGTCAGGAATGAAAAACTGTTTTTT
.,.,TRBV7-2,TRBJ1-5,CASSLDQGNNQPQHF,TGTGCCAGCAGCTTAGACCAGGGGAACAATCAGCCCCAGCATTTT
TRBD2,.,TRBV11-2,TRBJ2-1,CASSRGTDSGGAHEQFF,TGTGCCAGCAGCCGGGGGACCGATAGCGGGGGGGCCCATGAGCAGTTCTTC
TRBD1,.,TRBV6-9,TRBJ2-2,CASSYAGTVNTGELFF,TGTGCCAGCAGTTATGCCGGGACAGTGAACACCGGGGAGCTGTTTTTT
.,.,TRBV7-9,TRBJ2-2,CASSLEAGAVVAGELFF,TGTGCCAGCAGCTTAGAGGCAGGGGCCGTTGTAGCCGGGGAGCTGTTTTTT
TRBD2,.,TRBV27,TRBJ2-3,CASSLFPPHGGRGTDTQYF,TGTGCCAGCAGTTTATTCCCGCCCCATGGCGGGAGGGGCACAGATACGCAGTATTTT
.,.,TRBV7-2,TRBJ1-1,CASSLVSGTRSGNTEAFF,TGTGCCAGCAGCTTAGTTTCAGGGACAAGATCGGGAAACACTGAAGCTTTCTTT
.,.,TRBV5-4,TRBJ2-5,CASSLGRRGGTQYF,TGTGCCAGCAGTCTTGGTAGGCGGGGAGGGACCCAGTACTTC
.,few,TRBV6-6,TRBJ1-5,CASHSGGSNQPQHF,TGTGCCAGCCACTCCGGGGGTAGCAATCAGCCCCAGCATTTT
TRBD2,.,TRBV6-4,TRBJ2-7,CASNHPSGTYEQYF,TGTGCCAGCAATCATCCTAGCGGTACCTACGAGCAGTACTTC
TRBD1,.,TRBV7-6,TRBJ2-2,CASSLRTGTGELFF,TGTGCCAGCAGCCTCCGGACAGGGACCGGGGAGCTGTTTTTT
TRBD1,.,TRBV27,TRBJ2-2,CASTSGGLDTGELFF,TGTGCCAGCACCTCAGGGGGCTTGGACACCGGGGAGCTGTTTTTT
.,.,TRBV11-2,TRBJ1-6,CASSPIVGVDSPLHF,TGTGCCAGCAGCCCGATCGTGGGAGTTGATTCACCCCTCCACTTT